Below are 3 T cell receptor beta chains sequenced from a single sample in a study of HIV-infected patients and healthy controls. The repertoire came from unfractionated whole blood and reflected all unsorted peripheral T cells. cDNA was made from 400 to 500 ng RNA using alpha and beta constant primers. Using multiplexing indices, alpha and beta chain libraries were generated apart by chain-specific third strand synthesis. TCRdb re-called the 5' RACE reads with MiXCR, one entry per CDR3 protein. Of about 16,000 distinct CDR3 sequences in the sample, more than 8% are singletons; the top ten hold 4% to 6%. Sequencing used blood. The receptor source for this set is an adult in good health.

Relative to its sample, this clonotype is medium-sized. This sequence joins TRBV7-2 and TRBJ1-2, with D unclear. V gave up 5 bases and J gave up 4 bases, with 8 bases separating them. The CDR3 has 12 residues. Germline CDR1 reads SGHTA; CDR2 reads FQGNSA. In nucleotides, the CDR3 is TGTGCCAGCAGCCCTGACGGCTATGGCTACACCTTC. Translation gives CASSPDGYGYTF.

The sample holds many counts of this clonotype. The V and J genes are TRBV20-1 and TRBJ1-5; tentatively, D is TRBD1 (6 bases). Germline V gene lookup returns CDR1 DFQATT and CDR2 SNEGSKA (reference sequence). V was trimmed by 5 bases and J by 4 bases, leaving 27 bases between them. The length of the CDR3 is 18 residues. CDR3: CSAEIPKGGPLGNQPQHF. The CDR3 region has the DNA TGCAGTGCTGAGATTCCGAAGGGGGGGCCCCTGGGGAATCAGCCCCAGCATTTT.

There are a few counts of this clonotype. This chain links TRBV6-1 with TRBJ2-5; tentative D call: TRBD1 (5 bases). The V end was cut by 2 bases, the J end by 5 bases, with 6 bases between. The length of the CDR3 is 12 residues. Per germline, CDR1 MNHNS and CDR2 SASEGT. The CDR3 reads CASSEWGETQYF. In DNA, the CDR3 is TGTGCCAGCAGTGAATGGGGCGAGACCCAGTACTTC.